This TCR beta chain was sequenced in a study of shared clonotypes between healthy human individuals. Germline V gene sequence: CDR1 SGHNT, CDR2 YYREEE (reference sequence). This CDR3 region has 14 residues. V shed 5 bases and J 7 bases; nucleotides not matched to a gene: 8. Assay: immunoSEQ multiplex PCR; the TCRdb copy retains only in-frame clones and omits some. The data hold some 1,600,000 clones, with 98% observed a single time. The chain has TRBV5-4 and TRBJ2-1; 8 nucleotides line up with TRBD2. What was sequenced was naive CD4+ T cells sorted from blood. Subset of the sample: CD45RA+ positively selected. The TCR comes from a man aged 30 to 45 in good health. The CDR3 sequence: CASSSGTRLNEQFF. The CDR3 DNA follows: TGTGCCAGCAGTTCCGGGACTAGACTTAATGAGCAGTTCTTC.